This TCR beta chain was identified during a study of blood T cells in healthy people across ages. The ends lost 4 bases at V and 2 bases at J; junction bases unmatched: 5. This CDR3 is 14 amino acids long. CDR1 and CDR2 from the germline V gene are SQVTM and ANQGSEA. Findings and limits, study-wide: With unsorted PBMCs, a conclusive comparison of naive versus antigen-experienced cells was not possible.

Alongside a J-beta primer mix, a sample-barcoded 5' primer served in a second PCR lasting roughly 6 to 11 cycles. Through a template-switch adaptor with 12 random nucleotides, each cDNA molecule received a tag. MiXCR was run by TCRdb on the 5' RACE reads, yielding one entry per CDR3 protein. The sample records 650,000 or so distinct CDR3 sequences, about 51% being singletons. Peripheral blood, about 9.3 milliliters per donor, was collected. Per sample, extraction of total RNA gave at least 5.5 micrograms in every case. In this sample, this clonotype turned up many times. Its antigen is still unknown. The genes are TRBV29-1 and TRBJ2-5; 9 nucleotides align to TRBD2. Sequenced input: blood. The source of this sequence is a woman aged 80 or over in good health. The CDR3 region is CSVVLAGRQETQYF. For the CDR3, the DNA is TGCAGCGTTGTCCTAGCGGGACGGCAAGAGACCCAGTACTTC.